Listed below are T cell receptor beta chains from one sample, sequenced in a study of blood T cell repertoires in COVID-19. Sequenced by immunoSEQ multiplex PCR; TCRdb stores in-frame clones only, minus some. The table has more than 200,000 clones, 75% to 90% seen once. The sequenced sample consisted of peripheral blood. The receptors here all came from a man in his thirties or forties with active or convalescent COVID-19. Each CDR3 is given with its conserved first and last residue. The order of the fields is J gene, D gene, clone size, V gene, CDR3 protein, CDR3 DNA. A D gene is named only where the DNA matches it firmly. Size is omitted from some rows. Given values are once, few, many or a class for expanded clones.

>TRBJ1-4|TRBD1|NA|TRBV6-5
CASSSAGQGNEKLFF
TGTGCCAGCAGTTCCGCGGGACAGGGTAATGAAAAACTGTTTTTT
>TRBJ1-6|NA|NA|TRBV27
CASSPPGSPLHF
TGTGCCAGCAGTCCGCCAGGATCACCCCTCCACTTT
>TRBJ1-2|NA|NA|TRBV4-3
CASSQDPRQPNYGYTF
TGCGCCAGCAGCCAAGATCCGAGACAGCCTAACTATGGCTACACCTTC
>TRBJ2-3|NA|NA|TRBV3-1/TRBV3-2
CASSKVGVRPGTQYF
TGTGCCAGCAGCAAGGTAGGGGTCCGCCCCGGTACGCAGTATTTT
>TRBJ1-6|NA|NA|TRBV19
CASSISSGGFSYNSPLHF
TGTGCCAGTAGTATATCCTCCGGCGGGTTCTCCTATAATTCACCCCTCCACTTT
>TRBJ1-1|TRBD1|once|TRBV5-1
CASSVGQGGTEAFF
TGCGCCAGCAGCGTGGGACAGGGAGGCACTGAAGCTTTCTTT
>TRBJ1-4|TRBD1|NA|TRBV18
CASLQDRAYDEKLFF
TGTGCCAGCTTACAGGACAGGGCTTATGATGAAAAACTGTTTTTT
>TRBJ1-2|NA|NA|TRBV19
CASRRRDTYGYTF
TGTGCCAGTAGACGCCGGGACACCTATGGCTACACCTTC
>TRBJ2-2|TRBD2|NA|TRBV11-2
CASSLDRRGGASSTGELFF
TGTGCCAGCAGCTTAGATCGGCGGGGGGGCGCTTCGAGCACCGGGGAGCTGTTTTTT
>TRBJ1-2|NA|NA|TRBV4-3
CASSQVGVGNYGYTF
TGCGCCAGCAGCCAAGTCGGGGTGGGTAACTATGGCTACACCTTC
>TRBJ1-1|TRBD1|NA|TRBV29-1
CSVDEGTGPGTEAFF
TGCAGCGTGGATGAGGGGACAGGCCCCGGCACTGAAGCTTTCTTT
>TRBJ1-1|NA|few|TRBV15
CATSRFGENTEAFF
TGTGCCACCAGCAGGTTCGGTGAGAACACTGAAGCTTTCTTT
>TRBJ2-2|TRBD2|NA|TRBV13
CASSSSGLAGGSRLGELFF
TGTGCCAGCAGCTCGTCGGGACTAGCGGGGGGGAGCCGCTTGGGAGAGCTGTTTTTT
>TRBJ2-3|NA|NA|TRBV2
CASSSSRFRSDTQYF
TGTGCCAGCAGTAGTAGTCGATTCCGCTCAGATACGCAGTATTTT
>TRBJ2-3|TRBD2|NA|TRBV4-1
CASSQDQLAGGISTDTQYF
TGCGCCAGCAGCCAAGATCAACTAGCGGGGGGGATTAGCACAGATACGCAGTATTTT
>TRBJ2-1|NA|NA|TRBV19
CASSTAVDNEQFF
TGTGCCAGTAGTACCGCGGTGGACAATGAGCAGTTCTTC
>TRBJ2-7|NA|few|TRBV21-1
CASSPRRGSGGLVEQYF
TGTGCCAGCAGCCCGCGGAGGGGAAGCGGGGGGCTTGTCGAGCAGTACTTC
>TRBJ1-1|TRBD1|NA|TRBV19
CASSRGQGRLEEAFF
TGTGCCAGTAGTAGGGGACAGGGCCGATTAGAAGAAGCTTTCTTT
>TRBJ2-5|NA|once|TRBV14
CASSQQGGETQYF
TGTGCCAGCAGCCAACAGGGGGGAGAGACCCAGTACTTC
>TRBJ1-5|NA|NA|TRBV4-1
CASSDTGRNQPQHF
TGCGCCAGCAGCGATACAGGGCGCAATCAGCCCCAGCATTTT
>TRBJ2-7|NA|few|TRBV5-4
CASSPTQGGELREQYF
TGTGCCAGCAGCCCCACCCAAGGAGGGGAGTTACGCGAGCAGTACTTC
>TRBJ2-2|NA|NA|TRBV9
CASSPSLTGELFF
TGTGCCAGCAGCCCCTCCCTCACCGGGGAGCTGTTTTTT
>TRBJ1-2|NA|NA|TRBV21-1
CASSARTAGYTF
TGTGCCAGCAGCGCCCGGACAGCTGGCTACACCTTC
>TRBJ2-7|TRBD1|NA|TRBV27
CASSQGAGEQYF
TGTGCCAGCAGCCAGGGGGCGGGGGAGCAGTACTTC
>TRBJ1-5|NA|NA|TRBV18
CASSPLSLAYSNQPQHF
TGTGCCAGCTCACCACTCTCCTTAGCATATAGCAATCAGCCCCAGCATTTT
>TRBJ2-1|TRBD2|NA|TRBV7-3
CASSPQLAENYNEQFF
TGTGCCAGCAGCCCCCAACTAGCGGAAAACTACAATGAGCAGTTCTTC
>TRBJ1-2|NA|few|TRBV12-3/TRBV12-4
CASSKPGEQGYTF
TGTGCCAGCAGTAAACCAGGGGAACAGGGCTACACCTTC
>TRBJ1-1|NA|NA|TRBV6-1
CASSEQRAWDTEAFF
TGTGCCAGCAGTGAACAGAGGGCTTGGGACACTGAAGCTTTCTTT
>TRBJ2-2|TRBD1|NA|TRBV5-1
CASSAGDREGPGELFF
TGCGCCAGCAGCGCCGGGGACAGGGAAGGTCCCGGGGAGCTGTTTTTT
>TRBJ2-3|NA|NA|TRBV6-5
CASSGVGGGDTQYF
TGTGCCAGCAGCGGGGTAGGGGGTGGAGATACGCAGTATTTT
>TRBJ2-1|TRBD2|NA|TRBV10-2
CASTLAGEYNEQFF
TGCGCCAGTACGCTAGCGGGGGAGTACAATGAGCAGTTCTTC
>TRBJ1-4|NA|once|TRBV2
CASNDDRQYEKLFF
TGTGCCAGCAATGACGACAGACAGTATGAAAAACTGTTTTTT
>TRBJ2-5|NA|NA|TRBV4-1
CASSPLSTPGSWETQYF
TGCGCCAGCAGCCCCCTCTCCACACCAGGGTCGTGGGAGACCCAGTACTTC
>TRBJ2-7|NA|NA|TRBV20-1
CSASRQAGYEQYF
TGCAGTGCTAGTAGGCAGGCGGGGTACGAGCAGTACTTC
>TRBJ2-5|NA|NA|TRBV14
CASSHRSGETQYF
TGTGCCAGCAGCCACCGCAGCGGAGAGACCCAGTACTTC
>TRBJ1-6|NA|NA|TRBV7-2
CASSSGPANNSPLHF
TGTGCCAGCAGCTCCGGCCCAGCGAATAATTCACCCCTCCACTTT
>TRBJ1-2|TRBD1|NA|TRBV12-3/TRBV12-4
CASRKDRATGYTF
TGTGCCAGCAGAAAAGACAGGGCCACTGGCTACACCTTC
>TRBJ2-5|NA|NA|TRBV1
CTSSHSGLAGGDLWETQYF
TGCACCAGCAGCCATTCCGGACTAGCGGGGGGGGATTTATGGGAGACCCAGTACTTC
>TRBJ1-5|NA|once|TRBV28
CASVTPNQPQHF
TGTGCCAGCGTCACACCAAATCAGCCCCAGCATTTT
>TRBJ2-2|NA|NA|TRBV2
CASSRSVNLNTGELFF
TGTGCCAGCTCTAGGAGCGTTAATCTGAACACCGGGGAGCTGTTTTTT
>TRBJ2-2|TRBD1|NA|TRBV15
CATSSGQGITGELFF
TGTGCCACTAGCTCGGGACAGGGTATCACCGGGGAGCTGTTTTTT
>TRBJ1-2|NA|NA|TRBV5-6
CASSLGHDYGYTF
TGTGCCAGCAGCTTGGGACACGACTATGGCTACACCTTC
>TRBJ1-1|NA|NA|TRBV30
CAYSREAFF
TGTGCCTACAGTAGGGAGGCTTTCTTT
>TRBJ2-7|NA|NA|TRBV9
CASSVSVPGEQYF
TGTGCCAGCAGCGTGTCGGTACCGGGAGAGCAGTACTTC
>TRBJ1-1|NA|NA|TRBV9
CASSAHSGVPNTEAFF
TGTGCCAGCAGCGCCCATTCAGGGGTCCCGAACACTGAAGCTTTCTTT